This T cell receptor beta chain was sequenced during a study of graft-versus-host responses after intestinal transplantation. Sequencing used immunoSEQ multiplex PCR; TCRdb keeps in-frame clones, though not all of them. This sample has about 10,000 clones; roughly a third occur once, and the top ten carry about 13%. The germline CDR1 and CDR2 sequences are MNHEY and SMNVEV (reference sequence). V gave up 3 bases and J gave up 0 bases, with 9 bases separating them. This CDR3 has 14 amino acids. This clone occurred a few times. Investigators plated 200,000 CFSE-labeled responder cells together with 200,000 irradiated stimulator cells labeled with violet dye.

The sequence was collected from a human patient who received an intestinal transplant. Sequencing used alloreactive CD8+ T cells from a mixed lymphocyte reaction culture, obtained before intestinal transplant. Subset here: CFSE-low proliferating T cells sorted from roughly six-day pre-transplant mixed lymphocyte reaction (GvH or HvG direction). This sequence joins TRBV27 and TRBJ2-7; D not resolved. CDR3 in DNA: TGTGCCAGCAGTTTGAGCAGGAACTCCTACGAGCAGTACTTC. Amino acids: CASSLSRNSYEQYF.